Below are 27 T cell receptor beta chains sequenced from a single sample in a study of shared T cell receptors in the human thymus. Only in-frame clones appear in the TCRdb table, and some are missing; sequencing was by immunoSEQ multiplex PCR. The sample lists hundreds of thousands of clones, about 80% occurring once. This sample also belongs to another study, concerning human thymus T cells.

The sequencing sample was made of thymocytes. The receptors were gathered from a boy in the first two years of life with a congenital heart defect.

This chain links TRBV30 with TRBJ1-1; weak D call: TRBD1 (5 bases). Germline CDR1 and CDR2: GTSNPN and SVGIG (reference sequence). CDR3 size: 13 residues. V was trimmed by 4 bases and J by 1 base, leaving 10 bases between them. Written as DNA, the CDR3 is TGTGCCTGGAAGGGGCTGGGGAACACTGAAGCTTTCTTT. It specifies CAWKGLGNTEAFF.

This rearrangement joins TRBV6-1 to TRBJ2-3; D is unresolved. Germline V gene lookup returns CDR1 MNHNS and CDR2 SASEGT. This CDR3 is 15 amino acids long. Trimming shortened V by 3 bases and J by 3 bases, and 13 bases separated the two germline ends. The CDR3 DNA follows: TGTGCCAGCAGTGACCGTCGGGTTGTTACAGATACGCAGTATTTT. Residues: CASSDRRVVTDTQYF.

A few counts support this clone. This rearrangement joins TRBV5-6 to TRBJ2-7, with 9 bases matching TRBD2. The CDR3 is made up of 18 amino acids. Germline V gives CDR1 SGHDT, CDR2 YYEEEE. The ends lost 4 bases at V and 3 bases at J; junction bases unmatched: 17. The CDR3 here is CASSRNPASGGRGYEQYF. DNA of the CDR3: TGTGCCAGCAGCCGAAATCCAGCCAGTGGCGGGAGGGGCTACGAGCAGTACTTC.

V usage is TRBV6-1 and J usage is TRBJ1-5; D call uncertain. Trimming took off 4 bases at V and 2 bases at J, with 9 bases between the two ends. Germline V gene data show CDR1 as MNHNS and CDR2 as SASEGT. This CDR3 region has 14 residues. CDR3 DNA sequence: TGTGCCAGCAGTGTGAGAGTGGGCAATCAGCCCCAGCATTTT. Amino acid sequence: CASSVRVGNQPQHF.

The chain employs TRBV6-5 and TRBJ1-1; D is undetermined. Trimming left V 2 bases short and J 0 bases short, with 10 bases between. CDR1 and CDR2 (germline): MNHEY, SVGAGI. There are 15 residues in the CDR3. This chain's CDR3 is CASSYEGSMNTEAFF. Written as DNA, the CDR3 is TGTGCCAGCAGTTACGAGGGCAGCATGAACACTGAAGCTTTCTTT.

CDR3 region: CASSFWTGKFYSNQPQHF. CDR3 in DNA: TGTGCCAGCAGTTTTTGGACAGGGAAATTTTATAGCAATCAGCCCCAGCATTTT. The chain uses TRBV28 and TRBJ1-5; TRBD1 aligns across 8 bases. J was trimmed by 0 bases and V by 3 bases; bases with no gene match: 10. CDR3 length equals 18 residues. CDR1 and CDR2 (germline): MDHEN, SYDVKM.

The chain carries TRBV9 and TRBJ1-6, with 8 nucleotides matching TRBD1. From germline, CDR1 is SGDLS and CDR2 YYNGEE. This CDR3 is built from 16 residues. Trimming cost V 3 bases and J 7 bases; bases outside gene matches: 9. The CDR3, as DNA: TGTGCCAGCAGCGCGACAGGGGAGTTGGAAAATTCACCCCTCCACTTT. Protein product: CASSATGELENSPLHF.

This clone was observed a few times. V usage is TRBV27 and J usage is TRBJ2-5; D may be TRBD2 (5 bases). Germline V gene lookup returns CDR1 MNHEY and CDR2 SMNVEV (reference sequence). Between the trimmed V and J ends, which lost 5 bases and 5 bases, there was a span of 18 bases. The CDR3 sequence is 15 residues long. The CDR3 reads CASSGALRGEETQYF. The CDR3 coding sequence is TGTGCCAGCAGTGGCGCCCTACGGGGTGAGGAGACCCAGTACTTC.

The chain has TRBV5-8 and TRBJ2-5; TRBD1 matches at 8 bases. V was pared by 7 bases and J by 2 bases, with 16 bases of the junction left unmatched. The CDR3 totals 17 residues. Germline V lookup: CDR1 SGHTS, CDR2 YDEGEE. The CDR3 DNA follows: TGTGCCAGCCGACCCGGACAGGGTGCCCCCTCTCAAGAGACCCAGTACTTC. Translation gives CASRPGQGAPSQETQYF.

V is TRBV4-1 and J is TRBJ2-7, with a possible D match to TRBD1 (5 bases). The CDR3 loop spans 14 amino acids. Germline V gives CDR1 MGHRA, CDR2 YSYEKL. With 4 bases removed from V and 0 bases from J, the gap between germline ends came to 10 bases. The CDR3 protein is CASSRTQLSYEQYF. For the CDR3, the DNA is TGCGCCAGCAGCCGGACACAACTCTCCTACGAGCAGTACTTC.

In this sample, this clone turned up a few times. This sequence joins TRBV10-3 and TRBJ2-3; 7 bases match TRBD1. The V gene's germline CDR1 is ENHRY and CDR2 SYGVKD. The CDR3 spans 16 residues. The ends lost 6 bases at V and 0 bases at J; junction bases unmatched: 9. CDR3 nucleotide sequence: TGTGCCATCAGCACCGGACAGGTCTCTAGCACAGATACGCAGTATTTT. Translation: CAISTGQVSSTDTQYF.

The CDR3 DNA sequence: TGTGCCTGGACCCGCTGCAATCATAGCGAGCAGTACTTC. The encoded protein is CAWTRCNHSEQYF. This sequence joins TRBV30 and TRBJ2-7; D is ambiguous. Germline CDR1 GTSNPN, CDR2 SVGIG (reference sequence). Trimming took off 4 bases at V and 6 bases at J, with 16 bases between the two ends. The CDR3 extends over 13 amino acids.

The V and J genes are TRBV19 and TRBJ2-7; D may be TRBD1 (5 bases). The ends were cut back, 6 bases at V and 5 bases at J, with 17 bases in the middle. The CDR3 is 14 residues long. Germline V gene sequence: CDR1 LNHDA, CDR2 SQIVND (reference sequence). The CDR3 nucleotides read TGTGCCAGTAGAGGGGCCCCCCTCAGCGACGAGCAGTACTTC. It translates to CASRGAPLSDEQYF.

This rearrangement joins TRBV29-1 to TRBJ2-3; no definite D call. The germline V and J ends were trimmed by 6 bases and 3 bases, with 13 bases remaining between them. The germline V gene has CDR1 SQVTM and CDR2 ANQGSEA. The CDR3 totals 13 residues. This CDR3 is CSVERSSTDTQYF. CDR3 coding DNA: TGCAGCGTGGAACGGAGTAGTACAGATACGCAGTATTTT.

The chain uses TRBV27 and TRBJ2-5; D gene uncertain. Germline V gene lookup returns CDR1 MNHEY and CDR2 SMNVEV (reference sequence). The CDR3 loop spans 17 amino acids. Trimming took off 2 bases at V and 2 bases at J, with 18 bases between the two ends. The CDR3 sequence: CASSLLPTGREQETQYF. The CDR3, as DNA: TGTGCCAGCAGTTTACTCCCCACGGGTCGCGAACAAGAGACCCAGTACTTC.

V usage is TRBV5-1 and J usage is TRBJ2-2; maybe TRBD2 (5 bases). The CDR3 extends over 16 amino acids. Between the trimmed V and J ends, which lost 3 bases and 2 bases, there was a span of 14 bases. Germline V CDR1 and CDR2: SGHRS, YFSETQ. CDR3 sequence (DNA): TGCGCCAGCAGCTGGTCCGTAGGACTTAACACCGGGGAGCTGTTTTTT. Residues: CASSWSVGLNTGELFF.

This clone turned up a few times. The chain's CDR3 is CASSMRAGGYTF. The CDR3 DNA follows: TGTGCCAGTAGTATGAGGGCGGGCGGCTACACCTTC. The chain employs TRBV19 and TRBJ1-2; D not resolved. This CDR3 has 12 amino acids. The germline gives CDR1 LNHDA, CDR2 SQIVND (reference sequence). Trimming pared 3 bases from V and 8 bases from J, leaving 10 bases between.

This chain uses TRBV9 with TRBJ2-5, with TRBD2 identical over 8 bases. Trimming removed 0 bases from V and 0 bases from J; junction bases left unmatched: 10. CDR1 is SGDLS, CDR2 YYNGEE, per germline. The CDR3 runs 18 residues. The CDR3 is CASSVAPRSGSYQETQYF. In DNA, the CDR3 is TGTGCCAGCAGCGTAGCCCCTCGGAGCGGGAGTTACCAAGAGACCCAGTACTTC.

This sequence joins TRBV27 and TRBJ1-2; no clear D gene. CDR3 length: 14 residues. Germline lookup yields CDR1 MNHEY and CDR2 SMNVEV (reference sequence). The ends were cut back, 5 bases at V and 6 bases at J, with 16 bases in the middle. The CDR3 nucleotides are TGTGCCAGCAGTCCTACCGGTTTGAGGAATGGCTACACCTTC. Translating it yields CASSPTGLRNGYTF.

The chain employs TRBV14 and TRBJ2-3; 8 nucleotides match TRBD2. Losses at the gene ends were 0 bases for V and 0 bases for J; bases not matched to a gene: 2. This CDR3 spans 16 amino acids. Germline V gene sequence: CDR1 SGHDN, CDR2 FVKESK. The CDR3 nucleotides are TGTGCCAGCAGCCAAGAGTCTAGCGGGAGCACAGATACGCAGTATTTT. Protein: CASSQESSGSTDTQYF.

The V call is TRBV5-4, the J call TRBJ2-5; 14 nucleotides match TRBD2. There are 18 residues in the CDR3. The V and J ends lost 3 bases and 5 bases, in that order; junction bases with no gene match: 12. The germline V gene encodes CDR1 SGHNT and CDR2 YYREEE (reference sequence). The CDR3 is CASSSGTSGRWRLETQYF. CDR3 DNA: TGTGCCAGCAGCTCCGGGACTAGCGGGAGATGGCGTCTCGAGACCCAGTACTTC.

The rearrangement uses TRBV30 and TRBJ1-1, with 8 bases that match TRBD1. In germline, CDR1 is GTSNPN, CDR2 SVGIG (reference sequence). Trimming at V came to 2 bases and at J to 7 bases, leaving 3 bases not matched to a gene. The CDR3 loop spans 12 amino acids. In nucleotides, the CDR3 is TGTGCCTGGAGTTACAGGGGGGGTGAAGCTTTCTTT. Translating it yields CAWSYRGGEAFF.

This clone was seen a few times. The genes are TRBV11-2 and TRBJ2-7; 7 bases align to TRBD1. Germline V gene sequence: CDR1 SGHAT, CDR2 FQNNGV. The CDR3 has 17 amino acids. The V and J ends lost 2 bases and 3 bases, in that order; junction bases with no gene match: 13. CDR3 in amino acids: CASSLSGKGTDVYEQYF. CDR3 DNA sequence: TGTGCCAGCAGCTTATCGGGTAAGGGGACAGATGTCTACGAGCAGTACTTC.

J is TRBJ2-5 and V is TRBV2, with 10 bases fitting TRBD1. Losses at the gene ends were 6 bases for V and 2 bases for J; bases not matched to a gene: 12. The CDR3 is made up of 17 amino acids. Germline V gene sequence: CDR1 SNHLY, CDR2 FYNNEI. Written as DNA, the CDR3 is TGTGCCAGCAGCCGGGACAGGGGCCGTTACCTACAAGAGACCCAGTACTTC. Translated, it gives CASSRDRGRYLQETQYF.

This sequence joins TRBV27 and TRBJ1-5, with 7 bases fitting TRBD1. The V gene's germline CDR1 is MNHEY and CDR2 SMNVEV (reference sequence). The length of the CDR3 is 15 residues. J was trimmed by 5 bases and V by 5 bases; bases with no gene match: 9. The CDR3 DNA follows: TGTGCCAGCAGTGACCAGGGGGGCGCAGATCAGCCCCAGCATTTT. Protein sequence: CASSDQGGADQPQHF.

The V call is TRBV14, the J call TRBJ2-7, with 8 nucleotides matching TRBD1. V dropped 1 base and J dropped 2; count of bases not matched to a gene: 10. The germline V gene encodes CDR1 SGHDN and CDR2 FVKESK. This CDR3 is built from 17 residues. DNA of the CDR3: TGTGCCAGCAGCCAAGTAACGCTGACAGGGGTCCCCTACGAGCAGTACTTC. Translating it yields CASSQVTLTGVPYEQYF.

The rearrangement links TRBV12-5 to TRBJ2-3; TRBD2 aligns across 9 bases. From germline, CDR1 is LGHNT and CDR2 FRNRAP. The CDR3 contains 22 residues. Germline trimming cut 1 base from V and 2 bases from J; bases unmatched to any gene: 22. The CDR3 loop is CASGLDRVLAGALSPFTDTQYF. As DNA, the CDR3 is TGTGCTAGTGGTTTGGACAGGGTGTTAGCGGGAGCCCTCAGTCCCTTCACAGATACGCAGTATTTT.